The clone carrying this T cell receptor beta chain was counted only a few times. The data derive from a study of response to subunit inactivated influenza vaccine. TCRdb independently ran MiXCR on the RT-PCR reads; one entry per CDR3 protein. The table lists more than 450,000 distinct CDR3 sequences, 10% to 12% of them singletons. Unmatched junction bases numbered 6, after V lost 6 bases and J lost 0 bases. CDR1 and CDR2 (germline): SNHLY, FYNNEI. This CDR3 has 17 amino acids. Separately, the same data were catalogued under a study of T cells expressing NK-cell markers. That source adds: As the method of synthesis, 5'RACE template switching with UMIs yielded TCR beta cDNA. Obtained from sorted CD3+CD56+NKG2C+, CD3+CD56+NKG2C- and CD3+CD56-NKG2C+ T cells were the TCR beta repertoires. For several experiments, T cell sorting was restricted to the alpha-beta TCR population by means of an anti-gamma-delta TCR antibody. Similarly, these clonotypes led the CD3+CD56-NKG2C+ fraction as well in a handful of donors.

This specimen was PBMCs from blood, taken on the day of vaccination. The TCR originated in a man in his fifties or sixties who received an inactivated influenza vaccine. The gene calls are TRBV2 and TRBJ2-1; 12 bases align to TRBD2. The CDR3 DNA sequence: TGTGCCAGCAGCCGGACTAGCGGGGTAAGCTCCTACAATGAGCAGTTCTTC. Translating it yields CASSRTSGVSSYNEQFF.